The 12 T cell receptor beta chains below were found in one sample sequenced in a study of beta chain features in type 1 diabetes. The isolated RNA, all of it, was reverse transcribed, so expressed TCRB transcripts were what got sequenced. The repertoire was sequenced with immunoSEQ multiplex PCR; TCRdb's copy has only in-frame clones and lacks some. The data hold 850,000 to 900,000 clones, with roughly 15% observed a single time. Input material: naive CD4+ T cells from blood. These receptor sequences come from a woman younger than 30 in good health.

The sample holds a few counts of this clone. V is TRBV6-5 and J is TRBJ2-5; possible D gene TRBD1, 5 bases. Germline V gene data show CDR1 as MNHEY and CDR2 as SVGAGI. This CDR3 is 13 amino acids long. Trimming removed 6 bases from V and 5 bases from J, with 13 bases in between. CDR3: CASSPPGFETQYF. The CDR3 DNA follows: TGTGCCAGCAGCCCCCCAGGGTTTGAGACCCAGTACTTC.

This clone was seen a handful of times. The rearrangement uses TRBV7-2 and TRBJ2-5; D might be TRBD2 (5 bases). CDR1 is SGHTA and CDR2 is FQGNSA in the germline V gene. V was cut by 4 bases and J by 2 bases, with 14 bases left in between. CDR3 length: 15 amino acids. The CDR3 DNA reads as TGTGCCAGCAGCTCTGCTCCGGGAAGACAAGAGACCCAGTACTTC. Translation gives CASSSAPGRQETQYF.

This clone was observed a handful of times. This sample also contains other DNA sequences that code for the same CDR3. The chain recombines TRBV2 with TRBJ2-6; TRBD1 matches at 7 bases. CDR3 length: 15 amino acids. V was clipped by 3 bases and J by 1 base; unmatched bases: 0. Germline V gene sequence: CDR1 SNHLY, CDR2 FYNNEI. CDR3 loop: CASSDRGSGANVLTF. Written as DNA, the CDR3 is TGTGCCAGCAGTGACAGGGGGTCTGGGGCCAACGTCCTGACTTTC.

This clone has more than one count but fewer than ten. The chain links TRBV4-2 to TRBJ2-3, with 13 nucleotides matching TRBD2. Looked up from germline, CDR1 is LGHNA and CDR2 is YNFKEQ. The CDR3 runs to 16 residues. Trimming removed 3 bases from V and 5 bases from J; junction bases left unmatched: 5. The CDR3 protein is CASSHGLAGVKDTQYF. The CDR3 DNA follows: TGTGCCAGCAGCCATGGACTAGCGGGAGTTAAAGATACGCAGTATTTT.

This clone was counted between two and nine times. This sequence joins TRBV7-9 and TRBJ2-2; the D gene is possibly TRBD2 (5 bases). Germline CDR1 reads SEHNR; CDR2 reads FQNEAQ (reference sequence). The CDR3 sequence is 17 residues long. Trimming pared 2 bases from V and 4 bases from J, leaving 17 bases between. The CDR3 region has the DNA TGTGCCAGCAGCTTAAGGAATTGGGCTCGGGGCACCGGGGAGCTGTTTTTT. Residues: CASSLRNWARGTGELFF.

The V call is TRBV5-1, the J call TRBJ1-2; 7 nucleotides agree with TRBD1. J lost 4 bases, V lost 3 bases, and 6 bases had no gene match. CDR3 length equals 14 residues. Germline V gives CDR1 SGHRS, CDR2 YFSETQ. The CDR3 DNA reads TGCGCCAGCAGCTCAACAGGGGTTCTCTATGGCTACACCTTC. It yields the protein CASSSTGVLYGYTF. The complete variable domain, with remaining parts taken from reference TRBV5-1 and TRBJ1-2, reads KAGVTQTPRYLIKTRGQQVTLSCSPISGHRSVSWYQQTPGQGLQFLFEYFSETQRNKGNFPGRFSGRQFSNSRSEMNVSTLELGDSALYLCASSSTGVLYGYTFGSGTRLTVV.

This chain links TRBV9 with TRBJ2-1, with 14 bases identical to TRBD2. The CDR3 spans 18 residues. Germline CDR1 and CDR2: SGDLS and YYNGEE. V trimming: 3 bases; J trimming: 0 bases; junction bases outside the gene matches: 5. The CDR3 bases are TGTGCCAGCAGCGGCCGGACTAGCGGGAGGAGCTCCTACAATGAGCAGTTCTTC. Amino acid sequence: CASSGRTSGRSSYNEQFF.

This clone was counted between two and nine times. CDR3 protein: CASSSQADRQNIQYF. In DNA form, the CDR3 reads TGTGCCAGCAGCTCCCAGGCGGACAGGCAAAACATTCAGTACTTC. V and J are TRBV7-2 and TRBJ2-4, with 7 positions matching TRBD1. The junction had 8 bases not matched to a gene; V was cut back by 4 bases and J by 5 bases. The CDR3 extends over 15 amino acids. Per germline, CDR1 SGHTA and CDR2 FQGNSA.

V gene TRBV7-8 combines with J gene TRBJ2-3; 7 nucleotides agree with TRBD2. V shed 1 base and J 2 bases; nucleotides not matched to a gene: 9. Germline-derived CDR1 and CDR2 are SGHVS and FQNEAQ. There are 17 residues in the CDR3. CDR3 bases: TGTGCCAGCAGCTTAGAGCGGGACCCAGCATCCACAGATACGCAGTATTTT. It translates to CASSLERDPASTDTQYF.

The count of this clone is one. The V gene is TRBV9, the J gene TRBJ2-2, with 12 bases fitting TRBD1. V gave up 0 bases and J gave up 5 bases; unmatched junction bases: 5. The CDR3 contains 17 residues. Germline V gene sequence: CDR1 SGDLS, CDR2 YYNGEE. CDR3 protein: CASSVDSGQGATGELFF. In DNA, the CDR3 is TGTGCCAGCAGCGTAGACTCGGGACAGGGGGCGACCGGGGAGCTGTTTTTT.

This clone has only a few counts. The rearrangement uses TRBV28 and TRBJ2-5; perhaps TRBD2 as D (5 bases). The germline V gene encodes CDR1 MDHEN and CDR2 SYDVKM. The germline V and J ends were trimmed by 5 bases and 4 bases, with 14 bases remaining between them. This CDR3 has 14 amino acids. The CDR3, as DNA: TGTGCCAGCAGTGTGGTGGGAGTCGGAGAGACCCAGTACTTC. Its translation: CASSVVGVGETQYF.

The sample holds a few counts of this clone. The genes are TRBV9 and TRBJ2-2; maybe TRBD1 (6 bases). The CDR3 is 15 amino acids. Between the trimmed V and J ends, which lost 1 base and 3 bases, there was a span of 10 bases. Germline values: CDR1 SGDLS, CDR2 YYNGEE. The CDR3 region has the DNA TGTGCCAGCAGCGTAAGTGGACAGTACACCGGGGAGCTGTTTTTT. Its translation: CASSVSGQYTGELFF. Looking up the rest from reference TRBV9 and TRBJ2-2 gives the full variable domain: DSGVTQTPKHLITATGQRVTLRCSPRSGDLSVYWYQQSLDQGLQFLIQYYNGEERAKGNILERFSAQQFPDLHSELNLSSLELGDSALYFCASSVSGQYTGELFFGEGSRLTVL.